These 32 T cell receptor beta chains came from one sample sequenced in a study of T-cell memory formation after mild COVID-19. Each CDR3 protein gets one entry after TCRdb re-called the 5' RACE reads with MiXCR. The table has fewer than 450,000 distinct CDR3 sequences, 20% to 25% seen once. The sequenced sample was PBMCs or a T cell subset sorted from them (not recorded which). These receptors all stem from an adult woman who had mild COVID-19 (a few samples of this study predate the infection). Cell type and time point are not known.

This clonotype was counted a few times. The V gene is TRBV20-1, the J gene TRBJ1-1; possibly TRBD1 for D (5 bases). The length of the CDR3 is 13 residues. V was shortened by 5 bases and J by 0 bases, with 10 bases between the two germline ends. Germline loops: CDR1 DFQATT, CDR2 SNEGSKA (reference sequence). DNA for the CDR3: TGCAGTGCTGGGGGGACGGTGAACACTGAAGCTTTCTTT. The encoded protein is CSAGGTVNTEAFF.

This clonotype has just a few counts. The V call is TRBV5-1, the J call TRBJ2-7, with D possibly matching TRBD2 (5 bases). Germline CDR1 SGHRS, CDR2 YFSETQ. The ends were cut back, 4 bases at V and 2 bases at J, with 16 bases in the middle. This CDR3 spans 15 amino acids. The CDR3 protein is CASSPGRRWPYEQYF. The CDR3 DNA reads as TGCGCCAGCAGCCCCGGACGGAGGTGGCCCTACGAGCAGTACTTC.

This CDR3 reads CASSPRGFSGQGGDGYTF. CDR3 bases: TGTGCCAGCAGCCCTAGAGGCTTTTCGGGACAAGGAGGGGATGGCTACACCTTC. This rearrangement joins TRBV7-8 to TRBJ1-2, with D perhaps TRBD1 (6 bases). This CDR3 spans 18 amino acids. Trimming cost V 5 bases and J 6 bases, with 28 bases left between them. Looked up from germline, CDR1 is SGHVS and CDR2 is FQNEAQ.

The DNA of the CDR3 is TGTGCCAGCAGCTTAGCTGACCCAGGGTACGAGCAGTACTTC. It codes for CASSLADPGYEQYF. J is TRBJ2-7 and V is TRBV7-9; possible D gene TRBD1, 5 bases. CDR1 and CDR2 from the germline V gene are SEHNR and FQNEAQ (reference sequence). With 0 bases removed from V and 4 bases from J, the gap between germline ends came to 10 bases. The CDR3 is 14 residues long. The entire variable domain, with the rest obtained from reference TRBV7-9 and TRBJ2-7, is as follows: DTGVSQNPRHKITKRGQNVTFRCDPISEHNRLYWYRQTLGQGPEFLTYFQNEAQLEKSRLLSDRFSAERPKGSFSTLEIQRTEQGDSAMYLCASSLADPGYEQYFGPGTRLTVT.

At least ten counts were recorded for this clonotype. The chain uses TRBV4-2 and TRBJ1-5, with TRBD1 matching 8 bases. Germline CDR1 LGHNA, CDR2 YNFKEQ. The V segment lost 3 bases and the J segment 2 bases; nucleotides outside the gene matches: 6. The CDR3 runs to 16 residues. As DNA, the CDR3 is TGTGCCAGCAGCCATACAACGACAGGGGGCAATCAGCCCCAGCATTTT. Its translation is CASSHTTTGGNQPQHF.

This clonotype was counted a few times. This chain uses TRBV6-5 with TRBJ1-5; no clear D gene. CDR3 size: 13 residues. The V end lost 6 bases, the J end lost 0 bases, and 6 bases lay between the germline ends. Germline CDR1 is MNHEY and CDR2 is SVGAGI. The CDR3 loop is CASRIDSNQPQHF. In nucleotides, the CDR3 is TGTGCCAGCAGGATCGATAGCAATCAGCCCCAGCATTTT.

The chain carries TRBV15 and TRBJ2-3, with 9 positions matching TRBD2. V lost 1 base, J lost 0 bases, and 2 bases stayed unmatched. Germline assignment: CDR1 LNHNV and CDR2 YYDKDF (reference sequence). The CDR3 is 16 residues long. The CDR3 DNA reads as TGTGCCACCAGCAGAGGTAGCGGGGGTAGCACAGATACGCAGTATTTT. Translation: CATSRGSGGSTDTQYF.

V usage is TRBV24-1 and J usage is TRBJ2-3, with TRBD2 as a possible D gene (6 bases). In germline, CDR1 is KGHDR, CDR2 SFDVKD. Between the trimmed V and J ends, which lost 5 bases and 4 bases, there was a span of 24 bases. This CDR3 has 18 residues. The CDR3: CATSGWGARGRGADTQYF. CDR3 DNA sequence: TGTGCCACCAGTGGATGGGGTGCTCGGGGGAGAGGCGCAGATACGCAGTATTTT.

The chain employs TRBV12-3 or TRBV12-4 and TRBJ1-2, with D maybe TRBD1 (5 bases). V lost 1 base and J lost 6, with 24 bases in between. This CDR3 has 18 residues. The CDR3 region has the DNA TGTGCCAGCAGTTTAGGGGGGAGACAGAGGATTGGTACTGATGGCTACACCTTC. It is translated as CASSLGGRQRIGTDGYTF.

V gene TRBV7-9 combines with J gene TRBJ2-7, with 8 positions matching TRBD1. V was clipped by 4 bases and J by 6 bases; unmatched bases: 8. Germline V gene sequence: CDR1 SEHNR, CDR2 FQNEAQ (reference sequence). CDR3 length: 14 residues. DNA for the CDR3: TGTGCCAGCAGCTCCTGGACAGGGAAAGCCGAGCAGTACTTC. Its translation is CASSSWTGKAEQYF.

This clonotype showed up just a few times. The V gene is TRBV2, the J gene TRBJ1-2, with 12 bases that match TRBD1. The CDR3 has 14 residues. V dropped 7 bases and J dropped 6; count of bases not matched to a gene: 6. CDR1 SNHLY and CDR2 FYNNEI come from the germline V gene. The CDR3 nucleotides read TGTGCCAGCACCGGGGACAGGGGGCTCGATGGCTACACCTTC. It is translated as CASTGDRGLDGYTF. Filled out from reference TRBV2 and TRBJ1-2, the complete variable domain reads EPEVTQTPSHQVTQMGQEVILRCVPISNHLYFYWYRQILGQKVEFLVSFYNNEISEKSEIFDDQFSVERPDGSNFTLKIRSTKLEDSAMYFCASTGDRGLDGYTFGSGTRLTVV.

The chain joins TRBV6-5 to TRBJ2-7; possible D gene TRBD2, 5 bases. Germline lookup yields CDR1 MNHEY and CDR2 SVGAGI. CDR3 length: 15 residues. With 2 bases removed from V and 0 bases from J, the gap between germline ends came to 11 bases. CDR3 sequence (DNA): TGTGCCAGCAGTTACCGGTCGGGGAGCTCCTACGAGCAGTACTTC. Protein product: CASSYRSGSSYEQYF.

This clonotype was detected ten times or more. This chain links TRBV27 with TRBJ2-7; TRBD2 is a possible D gene (6 bases). Germline assignment: CDR1 MNHEY and CDR2 SMNVEV (reference sequence). The CDR3 totals 13 residues. Trimming left V 5 bases short and J 6 bases short, with 14 bases between. Written as DNA, the CDR3 is TGTGCCAGCAGTATGGGGGGATACGGCGAGCAGTACTTC. It specifies CASSMGGYGEQYF.

V gene TRBV11-3 combines with J gene TRBJ1-1; the D gene is possibly TRBD1 (6 bases). Deletions cut 7 bases from V and 2 bases from J, with 14 bases between. This CDR3 contains 14 residues. Germline V lookup: CDR1 SGHNT, CDR2 YENEEA. The CDR3 here is CASTPGAGNTEAFF. The DNA of the CDR3 is TGTGCCAGCACCCCGGGGGCAGGCAACACTGAAGCTTTCTTT.

This chain joins TRBV7-2 and TRBJ2-5; TRBD2 aligns across 10 bases. The V and J ends lost 0 bases and 4 bases, in that order; junction bases with no gene match: 5. The CDR3 sequence is 16 residues long. Per germline, CDR1 SGHTA and CDR2 FQGNSA. CDR3 DNA: TGTGCCAGCAGCTTAGCGGCTAGCGGGAGAGGAGAGACCCAGTACTTC. Translation: CASSLAASGRGETQYF.

The sample holds a few counts of this clonotype. This chain connects TRBV6-5 to TRBJ2-7; 7 nucleotides align to TRBD1. The CDR3 is 15 residues long. The J segment lost 3 bases and the V segment lost 0 bases, leaving 5 bases of the junction unmatched. Germline V gene sequence: CDR1 MNHEY, CDR2 SVGAGI. CDR3 nucleotide sequence: TGTGCCAGCAGTTACTCGCCCCGGGACAGCTACGAGCAGTACTTC. Translating gives CASSYSPRDSYEQYF.

This rearrangement joins TRBV18 to TRBJ2-7; 7 nucleotides align to TRBD2. The CDR3 contains 16 residues. The germline CDR1 and CDR2 sequences are KGHSH and LQKENI. Trimming at V came to 3 bases and at J to 3 bases, leaving 11 bases not matched to a gene. The CDR3 region has the DNA TGTGCCAGCTCACCCACGACGACTAGCAGATACTACGAGCAGTACTTC. Translation gives CASSPTTTSRYYEQYF.

This clonotype was seen only once. The rearrangement joins TRBV3-1 to TRBJ2-7; no clear D. Germline CDR1 is LGHDT and CDR2 is YNNKEL (reference sequence). The V end lost 4 bases, the J end lost 2 bases, and 12 bases lay between the germline ends. CDR3 length equals 14 residues. CDR3 coding DNA: TGTGCCAGCAGCCCCTCTGGGTGGACCTACGAGCAGTACTTC. The encoded protein is CASSPSGWTYEQYF.

The chain employs TRBV7-9 and TRBJ2-5, with 7 bases matching TRBD1. CDR1 and CDR2 (germline): SEHNR, FQNEAQ (reference sequence). The CDR3 is 16 amino acids. Losses at the gene ends were 7 bases for V and 1 base for J; bases not matched to a gene: 12. The CDR3 region is CASIPPDRVIQETQYF. CDR3 bases: TGTGCCAGCATCCCCCCTGACAGGGTTATCCAAGAGACCCAGTACTTC.

This clonotype was counted between two and nine times. The J gene is TRBJ2-3, the V gene TRBV12-3 or TRBV12-4; TRBD2 aligns across 11 bases. J lost 6 bases, V lost 2 bases, and 4 bases had no gene match. The CDR3 sequence is 15 residues long. CDR3 in amino acids: CASSLTASGRDTQYF. The DNA for the CDR3 is TGTGCCAGCAGTTTAACGGCTAGCGGGAGGGATACGCAGTATTTT.

This chain links TRBV11-3 with TRBJ2-2; D may be TRBD2 (5 bases). Per the germline V gene, CDR1 is SGHNT and CDR2 is YENEEA. This CDR3 region has 16 residues. Trimming took 5 bases from V and 1 from J, leaving 14 bases between them. The CDR3 spells CASSPRGLENTGELFF. CDR3 DNA sequence: TGTGCCAGCAGCCCTAGAGGACTCGAGAACACCGGGGAGCTGTTTTTT.

The V call is TRBV4-1, the J call TRBJ1-5; maybe TRBD1 (5 bases). This CDR3 has 13 residues. The V end was cut by 4 bases, the J end by 3 bases, with 7 bases between. CDR1 is MGHRA, CDR2 YSYEKL, per germline. CDR3 protein: CASSRGYNQPQHF. The DNA of the CDR3 is TGCGCCAGCAGCCGGGGCTACAATCAGCCCCAGCATTTT.

This clonotype was observed many times. This chain connects TRBV7-8 to TRBJ2-7; 7 bases agree with TRBD1. Per germline, CDR1 SGHVS and CDR2 FQNEAQ. CDR3 size: 14 residues. V was pared by 4 bases and J by 2 bases, with 5 bases of the junction left unmatched. The CDR3 DNA follows: TGTGCCAGCAGCTCACGCCAGGGGGCCTACGAGCAGTACTTC. Translated, it gives CASSSRQGAYEQYF.

The sample holds a few counts of this clonotype. CDR3 loop: CASRPQGIRLYGYTF. The CDR3 nucleotides read TGTGCCAGCAGGCCTCAGGGAATCCGTCTCTATGGCTACACCTTC. The V and J genes are TRBV12-3 or TRBV12-4 and TRBJ1-2, with D perhaps matching TRBD1 (5 bases). The CDR3 loop spans 15 amino acids. The V end was cut by 6 bases, the J end by 4 bases, with 18 bases between.

This clonotype appeared a few times. The chain recombines TRBV18 with TRBJ2-3; D is possibly TRBD2 (6 bases). V gave up 3 bases and J gave up 1 base, with 14 bases separating them. Looked up from germline, CDR1 is KGHSH and CDR2 is LQKENI. The CDR3 is 16 amino acids. CDR3 sequence reads: CASSPPGLGGTDTQYF. CDR3 nucleotides: TGTGCCAGCTCACCCCCGGGACTGGGGGGCACAGATACGCAGTATTTT.

This clonotype was counted between two and nine times. The chain carries TRBV5-1 and TRBJ2-3; the D gene is possibly TRBD2 (6 bases). From germline, CDR1 is SGHRS and CDR2 YFSETQ. The V and J ends lost 4 bases and 0 bases respectively, with 12 bases between them. CDR3 length: 15 residues. The CDR3 here is CASSPAGTSTDTQYF. CDR3 in DNA: TGCGCCAGCAGCCCCGCCGGGACTAGCACAGATACGCAGTATTTT.

The rearrangement links TRBV6-5 to TRBJ1-2, with 7 bases lining up with TRBD1. Trimming at V came to 6 bases and at J to 2 bases, leaving 9 bases not matched to a gene. The CDR3 covers 15 residues. In germline, CDR1 is MNHEY, CDR2 SVGAGI. The CDR3 DNA follows: TGTGCCAGCAGCAGGGACAGCTGGGGGAACTATGGCTACACCTTC. Translated: CASSRDSWGNYGYTF.

This chain joins TRBV3-1 and TRBJ2-1; weak D call: TRBD1 (5 bases). CDR1 and CDR2 (germline): LGHDT, YNNKEL (reference sequence). V lost 5 bases to trimming and J lost 7 bases, with 12 bases between them. CDR3 size: 13 residues. Here the CDR3 reads CASSSLGPNEQFF. The CDR3 DNA follows: TGTGCCAGCAGCTCCTTGGGGCCGAATGAGCAGTTCTTC.

Only a few counts were recorded for this clonotype. The chain is built from TRBV6-5 and TRBJ1-2; D perhaps matches TRBD1 (5 bases). Trimming left V 5 bases short and J 8 bases short, with 21 bases between. CDR3 length equals 15 residues. From germline, CDR1 is MNHEY and CDR2 SVGAGI. Written as DNA, the CDR3 is TGTGCCAGCAGTCCCTTCGGGGACTTAACCCAGGGCTACACCTTC. It yields the protein CASSPFGDLTQGYTF.

The V and J genes are TRBV5-1 and TRBJ2-7; 10 bases align to TRBD1. The CDR3 loop spans 15 amino acids. The germline V gene has CDR1 SGHRS and CDR2 YFSETQ. Trimming at V came to 6 bases and at J to 5 bases, leaving 11 bases not matched to a gene. CDR3 nucleotides: TGCGCCAGCACCTTAGGACAGGGGGTCTTCCACGAGCAGTACTTC. It specifies CASTLGQGVFHEQYF.

The chain links TRBV6-6 to TRBJ1-3; TRBD1 agrees at 9 bases. The length of the CDR3 is 13 residues. The V and J ends lost 8 bases and 4 bases, in that order; junction bases with no gene match: 3. Germline V gene lookup returns CDR1 MNHNY and CDR2 SVGAGI (reference sequence). The CDR3 DNA sequence: TGTGCCAGCGGGACAGGGTTCGGAAACACCATATATTTT. Protein sequence: CASGTGFGNTIYF.

The genes are TRBV5-1 and TRBJ2-4; D tentatively fits TRBD1 or TRBD2 (6 bases each). The V gene's germline CDR1 is SGHRS and CDR2 YFSETQ. The CDR3 length is 17 residues. V lost 0 bases and J lost 3, with 16 bases in between. CDR3 in DNA: TGCGCCAGCAGCTTGGGGTTTCAACAGGGAGGCAAAAACATTCAGTACTTC. It translates to CASSLGFQQGGKNIQYF.